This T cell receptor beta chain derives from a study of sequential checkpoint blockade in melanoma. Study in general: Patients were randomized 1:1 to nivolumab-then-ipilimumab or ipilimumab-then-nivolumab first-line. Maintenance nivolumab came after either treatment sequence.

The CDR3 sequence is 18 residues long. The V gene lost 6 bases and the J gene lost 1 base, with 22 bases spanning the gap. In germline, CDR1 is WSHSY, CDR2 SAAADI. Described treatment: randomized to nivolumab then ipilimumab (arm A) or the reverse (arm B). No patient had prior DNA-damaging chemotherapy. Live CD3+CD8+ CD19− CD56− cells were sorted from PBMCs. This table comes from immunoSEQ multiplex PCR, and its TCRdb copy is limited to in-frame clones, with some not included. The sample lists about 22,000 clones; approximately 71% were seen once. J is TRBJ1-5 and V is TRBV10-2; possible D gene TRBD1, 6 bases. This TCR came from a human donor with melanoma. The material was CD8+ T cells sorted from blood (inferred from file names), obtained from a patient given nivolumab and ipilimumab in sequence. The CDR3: CASSANPWTVVSNQPQHF. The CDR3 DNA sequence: TGCGCCAGCAGCGCAAATCCTTGGACAGTCGTCAGCAATCAGCCCCAGCATTTT.